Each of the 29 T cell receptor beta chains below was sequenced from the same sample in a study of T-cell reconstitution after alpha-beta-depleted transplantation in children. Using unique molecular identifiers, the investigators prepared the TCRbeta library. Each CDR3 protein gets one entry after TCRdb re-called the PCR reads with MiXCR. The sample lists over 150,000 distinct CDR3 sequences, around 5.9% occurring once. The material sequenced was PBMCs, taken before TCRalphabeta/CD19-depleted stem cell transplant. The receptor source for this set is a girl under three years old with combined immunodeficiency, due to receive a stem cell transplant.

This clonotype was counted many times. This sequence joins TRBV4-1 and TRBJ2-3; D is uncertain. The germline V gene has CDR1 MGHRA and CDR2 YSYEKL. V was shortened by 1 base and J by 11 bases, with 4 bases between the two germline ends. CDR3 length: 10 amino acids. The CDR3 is CASSQGQQYF. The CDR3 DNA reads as TGCGCCAGCAGCCAAGGGCAGCAGTATTTT.

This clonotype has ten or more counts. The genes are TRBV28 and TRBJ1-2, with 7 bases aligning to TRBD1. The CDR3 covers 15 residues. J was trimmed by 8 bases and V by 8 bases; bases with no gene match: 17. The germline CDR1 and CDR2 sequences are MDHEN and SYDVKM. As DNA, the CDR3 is TGTGCCAGCGAGGGGGCCGGGTCTGCTCGGTGGGGCTACACCTTC. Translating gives CASEGAGSARWGYTF.

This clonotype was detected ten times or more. CDR3 region: CASSLARQGLDEQFF. CDR3 DNA sequence: TGCGCCAGCAGCTTGGCCCGACAGGGGTTGGATGAGCAGTTCTTC. The rearrangement uses TRBV5-1 and TRBJ2-1, with 8 bases identical to TRBD1. This CDR3 has 15 amino acids. Germline CDR1 SGHRS, CDR2 YFSETQ. V was pared by 0 bases and J by 8 bases, with 7 bases of the junction left unmatched.

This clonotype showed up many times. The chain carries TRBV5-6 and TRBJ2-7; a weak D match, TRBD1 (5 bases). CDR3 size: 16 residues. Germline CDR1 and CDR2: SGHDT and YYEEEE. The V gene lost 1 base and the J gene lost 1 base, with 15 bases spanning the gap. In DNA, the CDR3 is TGTGCCAGCAGCTTGCCCCTCGGACGACAGTCCTACGAGCAGTACTTC. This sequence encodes CASSLPLGRQSYEQYF.

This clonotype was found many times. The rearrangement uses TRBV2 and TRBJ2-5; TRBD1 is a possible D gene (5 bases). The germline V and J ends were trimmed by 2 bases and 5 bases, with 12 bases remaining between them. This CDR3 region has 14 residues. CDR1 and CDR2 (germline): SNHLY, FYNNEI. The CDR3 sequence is CASSETGHFETQYF. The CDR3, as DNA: TGTGCCAGCAGTGAAACCGGACATTTCGAGACCCAGTACTTC. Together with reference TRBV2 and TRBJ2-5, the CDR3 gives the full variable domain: EPEVTQTPSHQVTQMGQEVILRCVPISNHLYFYWYRQILGQKVEFLVSFYNNEISEKSEIFDDQFSVERPDGSNFTLKIRSTKLEDSAMYFCASSETGHFETQYFGPGTRLLVL.

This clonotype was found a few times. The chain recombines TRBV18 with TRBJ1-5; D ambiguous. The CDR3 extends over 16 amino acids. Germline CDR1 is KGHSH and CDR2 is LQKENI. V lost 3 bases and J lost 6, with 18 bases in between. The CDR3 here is CASSPAEQVVLQPQHF. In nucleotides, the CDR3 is TGTGCCAGCTCACCGGCAGAGCAAGTCGTACTTCAGCCCCAGCATTTT.

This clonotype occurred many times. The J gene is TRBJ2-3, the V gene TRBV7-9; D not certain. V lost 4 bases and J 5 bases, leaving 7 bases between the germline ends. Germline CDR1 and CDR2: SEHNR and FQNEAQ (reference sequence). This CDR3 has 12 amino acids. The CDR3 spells CASSSPRDTQYF. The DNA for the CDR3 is TGTGCCAGCAGCTCCCCGAGAGATACGCAGTATTTT.

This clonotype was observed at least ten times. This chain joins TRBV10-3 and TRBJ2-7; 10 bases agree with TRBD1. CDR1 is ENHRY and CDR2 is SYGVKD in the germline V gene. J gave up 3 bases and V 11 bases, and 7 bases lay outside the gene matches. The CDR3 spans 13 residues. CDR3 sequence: CAVRDRGLYEQYF. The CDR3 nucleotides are TGTGCCGTCCGGGACAGGGGTCTCTACGAGCAGTACTTC.

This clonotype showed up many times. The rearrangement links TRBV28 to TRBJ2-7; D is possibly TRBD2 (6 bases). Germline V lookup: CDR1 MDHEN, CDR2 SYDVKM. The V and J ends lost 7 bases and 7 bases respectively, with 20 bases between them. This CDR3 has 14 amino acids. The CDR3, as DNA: TGTGCCAGCATCCCCGGGGGAAAGGTCTGGGAGCAGTACTTC. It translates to CASIPGGKVWEQYF.

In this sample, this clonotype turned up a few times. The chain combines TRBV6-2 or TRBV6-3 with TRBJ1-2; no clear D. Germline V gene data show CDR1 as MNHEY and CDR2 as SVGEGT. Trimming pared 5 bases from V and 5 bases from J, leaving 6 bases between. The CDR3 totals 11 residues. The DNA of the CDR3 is TGTGCCAGCAGTGACTATTATGGCTACACCTTC. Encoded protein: CASSDYYGYTF.

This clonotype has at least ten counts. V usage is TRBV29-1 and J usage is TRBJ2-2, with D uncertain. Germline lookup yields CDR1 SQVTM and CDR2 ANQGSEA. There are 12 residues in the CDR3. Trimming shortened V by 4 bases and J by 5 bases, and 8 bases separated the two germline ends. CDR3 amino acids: CSVVVETGELFF. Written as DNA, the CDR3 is TGCAGCGTTGTGGTGGAAACCGGGGAGCTGTTTTTT.

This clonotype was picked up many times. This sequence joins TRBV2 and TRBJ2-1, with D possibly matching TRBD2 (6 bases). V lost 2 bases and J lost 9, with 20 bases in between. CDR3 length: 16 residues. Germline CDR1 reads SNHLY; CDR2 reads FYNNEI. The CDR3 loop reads CASSEWGDGLVSEQFF. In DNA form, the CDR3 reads TGTGCCAGCAGTGAATGGGGGGATGGGTTGGTTAGTGAGCAGTTCTTC.

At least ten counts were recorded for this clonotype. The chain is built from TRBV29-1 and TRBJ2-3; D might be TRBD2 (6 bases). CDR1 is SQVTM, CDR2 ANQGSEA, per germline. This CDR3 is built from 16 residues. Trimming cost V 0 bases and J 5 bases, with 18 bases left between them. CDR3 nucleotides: TGCAGCGTTGAAGAAGGGTGGGAGGCGGTGAGAGATACGCAGTATTTT. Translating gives CSVEEGWEAVRDTQYF.

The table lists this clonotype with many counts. CDR3 protein: CASSLALVLEETQYF. The DNA of the CDR3 is TGTGCCAGCAGTTTAGCGTTAGTCTTGGAGGAGACCCAGTACTTC. V is TRBV12-3 or TRBV12-4 and J is TRBJ2-5; D gene ambiguous. V lost 0 bases to trimming and J lost 5 bases, with 13 bases between them. This CDR3 is 15 amino acids long.

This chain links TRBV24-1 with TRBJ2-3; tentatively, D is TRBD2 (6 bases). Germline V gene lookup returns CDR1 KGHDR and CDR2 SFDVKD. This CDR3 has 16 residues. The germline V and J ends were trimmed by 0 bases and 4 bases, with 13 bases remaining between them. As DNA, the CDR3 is TGTGCCACCAGTGATTTGGCGGGGCCGGAACCAGATACGCAGTATTTT. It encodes CATSDLAGPEPDTQYF.

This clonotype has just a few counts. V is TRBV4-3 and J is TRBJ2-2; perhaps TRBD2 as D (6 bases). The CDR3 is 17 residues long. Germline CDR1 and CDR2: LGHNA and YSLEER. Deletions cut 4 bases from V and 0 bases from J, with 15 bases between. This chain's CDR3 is CASSPTLSGSNTGELFF. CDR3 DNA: TGCGCCAGCAGCCCAACTCTCAGCGGGTCGAACACCGGGGAGCTGTTTTTT.

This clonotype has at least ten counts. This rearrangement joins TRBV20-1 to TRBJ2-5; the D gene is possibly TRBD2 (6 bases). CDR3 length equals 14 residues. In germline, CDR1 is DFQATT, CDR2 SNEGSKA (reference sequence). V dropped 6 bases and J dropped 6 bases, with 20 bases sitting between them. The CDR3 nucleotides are TGCAGTGCCCCCCTTAGACTAGTGACAAAGACCCAGTACTTC. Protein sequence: CSAPLRLVTKTQYF.

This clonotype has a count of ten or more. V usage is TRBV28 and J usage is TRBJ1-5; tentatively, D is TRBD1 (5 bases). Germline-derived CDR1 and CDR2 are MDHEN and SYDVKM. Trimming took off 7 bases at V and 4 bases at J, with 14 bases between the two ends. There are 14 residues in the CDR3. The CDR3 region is CASIEARVNQPQHF. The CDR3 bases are TGTGCCAGCATTGAGGCCAGGGTAAATCAGCCCCAGCATTTT.

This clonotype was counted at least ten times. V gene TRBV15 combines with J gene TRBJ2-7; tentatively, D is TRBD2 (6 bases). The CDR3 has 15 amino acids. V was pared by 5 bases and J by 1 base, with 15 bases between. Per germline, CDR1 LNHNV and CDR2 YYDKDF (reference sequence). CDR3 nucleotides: TGTGCCACCAGCGCCGGGCGGGGTTTATCCTACGAGCAGTACTTC. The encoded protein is CATSAGRGLSYEQYF.

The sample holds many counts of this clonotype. The DNA of the CDR3 is TGCGCCAGCAGCCAAGTGGGTTTGGGCACTGAAGCTTTCTTT. It is translated as CASSQVGLGTEAFF. This chain connects TRBV4-1 to TRBJ1-1; D ambiguous. CDR3 length: 14 amino acids. V was pared by 1 base and J by 4 bases, with 10 bases between. Looked up from germline, CDR1 is MGHRA and CDR2 is YSYEKL.

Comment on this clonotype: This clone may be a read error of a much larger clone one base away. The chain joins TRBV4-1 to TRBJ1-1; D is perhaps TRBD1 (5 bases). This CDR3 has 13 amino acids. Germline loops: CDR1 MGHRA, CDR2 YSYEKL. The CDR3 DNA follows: TGCGCCAGCAGCCCGGGACGGAACTCTGAAGCTTTCTTT. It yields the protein CASSPGRNSEAFF.

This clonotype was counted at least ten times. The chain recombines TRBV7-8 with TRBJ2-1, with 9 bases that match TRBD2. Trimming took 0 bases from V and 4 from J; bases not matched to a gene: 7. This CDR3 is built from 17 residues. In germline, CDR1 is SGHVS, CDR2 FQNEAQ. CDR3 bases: TGTGCCAGCAGCTTAGCGCCGCTAGCGGGACCATACAATGAGCAGTTCTTC. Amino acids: CASSLAPLAGPYNEQFF.

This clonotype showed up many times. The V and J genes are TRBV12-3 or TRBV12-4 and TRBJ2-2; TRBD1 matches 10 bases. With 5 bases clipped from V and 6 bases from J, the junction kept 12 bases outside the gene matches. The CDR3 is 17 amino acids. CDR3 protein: CASSPIGQGGNPGELFF. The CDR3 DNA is TGTGCCAGCAGTCCCATCGGACAGGGGGGCAATCCCGGGGAGCTGTTTTTT.

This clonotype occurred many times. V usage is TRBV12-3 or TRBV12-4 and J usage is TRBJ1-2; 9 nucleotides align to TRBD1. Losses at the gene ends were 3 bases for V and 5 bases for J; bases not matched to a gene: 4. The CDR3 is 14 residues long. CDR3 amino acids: CASSLGQGGYGYTF. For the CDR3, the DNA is TGTGCCAGCAGTTTGGGACAGGGCGGTTATGGCTACACCTTC.

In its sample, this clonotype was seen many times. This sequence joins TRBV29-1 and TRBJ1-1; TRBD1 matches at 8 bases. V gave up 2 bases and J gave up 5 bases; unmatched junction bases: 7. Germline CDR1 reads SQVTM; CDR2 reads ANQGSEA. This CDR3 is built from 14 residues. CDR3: CSVEIWTGQTEAFF. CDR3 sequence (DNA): TGCAGCGTTGAAATATGGACAGGGCAAACTGAAGCTTTCTTT.

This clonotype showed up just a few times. This chain's CDR3 is CASSSGLGDHQPQHF. In DNA form, the CDR3 reads TGTGCCAGCAGTTCTGGTTTGGGGGATCATCAGCCCCAGCATTTT. The genes are TRBV27 and TRBJ1-5, with D tentatively TRBD1 (5 bases). Trimming shortened V by 4 bases and J by 5 bases, and 15 bases separated the two germline ends. Germline CDR1 reads MNHEY; CDR2 reads SMNVEV (reference sequence). The CDR3 loop spans 15 amino acids.

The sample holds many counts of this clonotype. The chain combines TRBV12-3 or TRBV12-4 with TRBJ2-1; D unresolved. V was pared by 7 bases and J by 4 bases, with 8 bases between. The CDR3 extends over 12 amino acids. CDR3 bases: TGTGCCAGCAATACACAGTACAATGAGCAGTTCTTC. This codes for CASNTQYNEQFF.

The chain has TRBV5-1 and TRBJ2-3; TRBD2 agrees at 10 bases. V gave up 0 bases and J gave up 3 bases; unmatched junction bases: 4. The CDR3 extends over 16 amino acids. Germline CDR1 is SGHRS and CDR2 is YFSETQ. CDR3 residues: CASSLGSGRMTDTQYF. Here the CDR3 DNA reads TGCGCCAGCAGCTTGGGTAGCGGGAGGATGACAGATACGCAGTATTTT.

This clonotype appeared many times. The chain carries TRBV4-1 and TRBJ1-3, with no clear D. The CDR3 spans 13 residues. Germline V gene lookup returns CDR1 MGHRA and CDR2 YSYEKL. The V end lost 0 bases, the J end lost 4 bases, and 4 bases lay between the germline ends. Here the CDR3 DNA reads TGCGCCAGCAGCCAAGAGACCGGAAACACCATATATTTT. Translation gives CASSQETGNTIYF.